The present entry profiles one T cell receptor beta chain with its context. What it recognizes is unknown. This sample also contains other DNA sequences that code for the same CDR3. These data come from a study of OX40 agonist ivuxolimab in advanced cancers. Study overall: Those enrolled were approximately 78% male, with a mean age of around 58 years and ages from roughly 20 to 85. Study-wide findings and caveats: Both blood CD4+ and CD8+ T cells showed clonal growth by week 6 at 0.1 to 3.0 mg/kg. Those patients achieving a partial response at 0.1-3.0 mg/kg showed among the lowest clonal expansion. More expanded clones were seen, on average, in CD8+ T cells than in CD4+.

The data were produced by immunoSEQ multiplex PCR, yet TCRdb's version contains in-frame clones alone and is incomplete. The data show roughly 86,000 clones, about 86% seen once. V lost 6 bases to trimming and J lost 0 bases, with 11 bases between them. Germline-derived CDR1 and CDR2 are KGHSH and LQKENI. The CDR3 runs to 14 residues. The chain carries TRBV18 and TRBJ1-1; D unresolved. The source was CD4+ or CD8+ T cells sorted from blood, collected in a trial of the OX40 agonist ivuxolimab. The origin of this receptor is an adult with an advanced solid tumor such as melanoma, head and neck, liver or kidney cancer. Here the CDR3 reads CASSLGSLNTEAFF. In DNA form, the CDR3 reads TGTGCCAGCTCCTTGGGCAGCTTGAACACTGAAGCTTTCTTT.